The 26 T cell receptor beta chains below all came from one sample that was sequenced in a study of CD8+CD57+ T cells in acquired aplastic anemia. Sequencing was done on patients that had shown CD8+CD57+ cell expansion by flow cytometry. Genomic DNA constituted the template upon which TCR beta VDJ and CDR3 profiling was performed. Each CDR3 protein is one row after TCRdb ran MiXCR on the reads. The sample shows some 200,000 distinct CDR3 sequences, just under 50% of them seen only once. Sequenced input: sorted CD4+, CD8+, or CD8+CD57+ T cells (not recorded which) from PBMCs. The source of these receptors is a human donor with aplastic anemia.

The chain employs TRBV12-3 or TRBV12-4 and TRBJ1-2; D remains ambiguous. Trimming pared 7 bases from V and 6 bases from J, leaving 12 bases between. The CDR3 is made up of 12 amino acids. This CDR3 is CASTRRRDGYTF. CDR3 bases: TGTGCCAGCACCCGCCGTAGGGATGGCTACACCTTC.

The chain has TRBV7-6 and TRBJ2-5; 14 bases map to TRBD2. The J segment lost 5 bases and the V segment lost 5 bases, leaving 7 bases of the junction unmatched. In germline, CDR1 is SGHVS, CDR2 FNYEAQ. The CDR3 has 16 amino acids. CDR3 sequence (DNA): TGTGCCAGCAGCCGACAGGGACTAGCGGGAGTCGAGACCCAGTACTTC. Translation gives CASSRQGLAGVETQYF.

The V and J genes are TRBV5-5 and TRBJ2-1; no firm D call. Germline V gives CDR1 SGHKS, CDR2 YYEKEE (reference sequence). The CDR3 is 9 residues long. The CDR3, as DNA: TGTGTCGGCCCCCGGGAGCAGTTCTTC. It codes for CVGPREQFF. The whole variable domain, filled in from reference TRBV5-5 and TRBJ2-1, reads DAGVTQSPTHLIKTRGQQVTLRCSPISGHKSVSWYQQVLGQGPQFIFQYYEKEERGRGNFPDRFSARQFPNYSSELNVNALLLGDSALYLCVGPREQFFGPGTRLTVL.

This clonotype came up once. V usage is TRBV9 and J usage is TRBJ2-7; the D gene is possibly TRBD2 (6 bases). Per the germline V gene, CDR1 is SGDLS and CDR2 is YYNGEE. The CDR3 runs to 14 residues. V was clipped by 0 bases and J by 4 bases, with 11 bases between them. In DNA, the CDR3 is TGTGCCAGCAGCGTAGACGGGAGCGGATACGAGCAGTACTTC. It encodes CASSVDGSGYEQYF. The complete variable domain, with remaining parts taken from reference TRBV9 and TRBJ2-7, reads DSGVTQTPKHLITATGQRVTLRCSPRSGDLSVYWYQQSLDQGLQFLIQYYNGEERAKGNILERFSAQQFPDLHSELNLSSLELGDSALYFCASSVDGSGYEQYFGPGTRLTVT.

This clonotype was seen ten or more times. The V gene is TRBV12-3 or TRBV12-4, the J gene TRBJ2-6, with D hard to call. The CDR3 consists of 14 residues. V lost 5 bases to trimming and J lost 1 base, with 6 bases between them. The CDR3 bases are TGTGCCAGCAGTCGTCGATCTGGGGCCAACGTCCTGACTTTC. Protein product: CASSRRSGANVLTF.

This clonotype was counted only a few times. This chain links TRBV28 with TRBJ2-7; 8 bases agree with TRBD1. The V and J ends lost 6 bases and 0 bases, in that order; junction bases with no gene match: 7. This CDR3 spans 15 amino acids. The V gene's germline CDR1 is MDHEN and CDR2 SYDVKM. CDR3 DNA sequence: TGTGCCAGCAGGCAGGACAGGGCGAGCTCCTACGAGCAGTACTTC. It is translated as CASRQDRASSYEQYF. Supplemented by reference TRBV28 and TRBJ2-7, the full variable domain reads DVKVTQSSRYLVKRTGEKVFLECVQDMDHENMFWYRQDPGLGLRLIYFSYDVKMKEKGDIPEGYSVSREKKERFSLILESASTNQTSMYLCASRQDRASSYEQYFGPGTRLTVT.

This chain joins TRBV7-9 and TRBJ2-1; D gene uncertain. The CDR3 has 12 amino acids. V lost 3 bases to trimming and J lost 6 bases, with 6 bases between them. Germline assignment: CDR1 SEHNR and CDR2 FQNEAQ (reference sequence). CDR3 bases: TGTGCCAGCAGCTTTTGGACCAATGAGCAGTTCTTC. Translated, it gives CASSFWTNEQFF.

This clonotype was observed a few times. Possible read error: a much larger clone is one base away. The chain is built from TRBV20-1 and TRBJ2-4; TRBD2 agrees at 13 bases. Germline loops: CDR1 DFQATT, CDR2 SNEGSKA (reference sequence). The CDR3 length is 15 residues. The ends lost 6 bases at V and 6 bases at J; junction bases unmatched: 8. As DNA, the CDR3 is TGCAGTGCCTGGACTAGCGGGAGACAGAGAAACATTCAGTACTTC. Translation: CSAWTSGRQRNIQYF.

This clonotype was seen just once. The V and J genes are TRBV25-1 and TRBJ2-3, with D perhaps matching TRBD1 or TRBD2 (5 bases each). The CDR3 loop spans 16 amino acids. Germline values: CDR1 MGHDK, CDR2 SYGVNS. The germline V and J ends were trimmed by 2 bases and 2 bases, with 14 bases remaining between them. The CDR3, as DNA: TGTGCCAGCAGTGAAGGGTGGGGGTCCCACACAGATACGCAGTATTTT. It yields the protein CASSEGWGSHTDTQYF.

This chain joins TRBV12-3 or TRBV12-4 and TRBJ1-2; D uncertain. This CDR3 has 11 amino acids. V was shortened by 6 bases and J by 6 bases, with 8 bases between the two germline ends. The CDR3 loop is CASRKVDGYTF. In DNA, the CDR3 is TGTGCCAGCAGGAAGGTGGATGGCTACACCTTC.

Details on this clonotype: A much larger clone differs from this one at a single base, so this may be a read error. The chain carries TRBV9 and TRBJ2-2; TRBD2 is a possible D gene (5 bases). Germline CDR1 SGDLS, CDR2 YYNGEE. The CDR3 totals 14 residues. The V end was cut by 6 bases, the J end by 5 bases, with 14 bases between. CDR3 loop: CASNSLRGTGELFF. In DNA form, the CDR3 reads TGTGCCAGCAACTCCCTGAGAGGGACCGGGGAGCTGTTTTTT.

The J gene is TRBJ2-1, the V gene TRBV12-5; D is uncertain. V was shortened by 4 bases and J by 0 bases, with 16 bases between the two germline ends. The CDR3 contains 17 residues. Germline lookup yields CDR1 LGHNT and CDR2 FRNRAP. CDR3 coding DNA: TGTGCTAGTGGTTGGGCCTTGAGCGAAGGCTCCTACAATGAGCAGTTCTTC. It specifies CASGWALSEGSYNEQFF. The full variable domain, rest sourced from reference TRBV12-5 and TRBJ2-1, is DARVTQTPRHKVTEMGQEVTMRCQPILGHNTVFWYRQTMMQGLELLAYFRNRAPLDDSGMPKDRFSAEMPDATLATLKIQPSEPRDSAVYFCASGWALSEGSYNEQFFGPGTRLTVL.

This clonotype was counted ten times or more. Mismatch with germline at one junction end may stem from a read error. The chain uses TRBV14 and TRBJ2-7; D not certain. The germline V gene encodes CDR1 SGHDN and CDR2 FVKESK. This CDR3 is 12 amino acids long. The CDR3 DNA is TGTGCCAGCAGCCATTCATACGGAGCGACCCTTTTC. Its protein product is CASSHSYGATLF.

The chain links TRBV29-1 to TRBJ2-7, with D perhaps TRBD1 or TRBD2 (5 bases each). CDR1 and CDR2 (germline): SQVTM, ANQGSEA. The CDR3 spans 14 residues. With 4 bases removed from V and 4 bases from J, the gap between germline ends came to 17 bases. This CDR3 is CSVVGEGTNYEQYF. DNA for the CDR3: TGCAGCGTTGTGGGGGAAGGAACAAATTACGAGCAGTACTTC.

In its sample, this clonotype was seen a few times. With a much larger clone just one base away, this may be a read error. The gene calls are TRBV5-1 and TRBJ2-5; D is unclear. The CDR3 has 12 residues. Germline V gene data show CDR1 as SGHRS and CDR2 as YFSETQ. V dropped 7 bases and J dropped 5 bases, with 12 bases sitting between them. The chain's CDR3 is CASGHTGETQYF. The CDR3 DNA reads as TGCGCCAGCGGCCATACCGGGGAGACCCAGTACTTC.

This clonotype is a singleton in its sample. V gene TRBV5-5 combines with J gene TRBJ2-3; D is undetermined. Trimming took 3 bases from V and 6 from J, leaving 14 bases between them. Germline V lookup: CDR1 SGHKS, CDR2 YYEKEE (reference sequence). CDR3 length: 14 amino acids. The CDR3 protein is CASSSIVGWDTQYF. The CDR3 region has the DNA TGTGCCAGCAGCTCGATCGTCGGTTGGGATACGCAGTATTTT.

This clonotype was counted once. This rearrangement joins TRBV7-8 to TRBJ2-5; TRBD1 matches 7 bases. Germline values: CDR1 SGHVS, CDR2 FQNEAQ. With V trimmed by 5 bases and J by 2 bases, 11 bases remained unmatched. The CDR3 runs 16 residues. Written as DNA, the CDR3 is TGTGCCAGCAGCCAGTTCACAGGGGCAGTGCAAGAGACCCAGTACTTC. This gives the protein CASSQFTGAVQETQYF.

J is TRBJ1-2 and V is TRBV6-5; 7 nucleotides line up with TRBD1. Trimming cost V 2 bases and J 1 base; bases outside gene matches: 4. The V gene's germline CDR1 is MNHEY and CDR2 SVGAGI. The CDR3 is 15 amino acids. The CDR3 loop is CASSYLGQINYGYTF. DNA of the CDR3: TGTGCCAGCAGTTACCTGGGACAGATTAACTATGGCTACACCTTC.

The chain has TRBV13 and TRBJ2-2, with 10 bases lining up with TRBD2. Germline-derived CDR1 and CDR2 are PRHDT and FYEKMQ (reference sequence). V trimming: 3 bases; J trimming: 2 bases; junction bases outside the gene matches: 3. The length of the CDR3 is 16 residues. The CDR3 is CASSLGLAINTGELFF. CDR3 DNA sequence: TGTGCCAGCAGCTTGGGACTAGCGATTAACACCGGGGAGCTGTTTTTT.

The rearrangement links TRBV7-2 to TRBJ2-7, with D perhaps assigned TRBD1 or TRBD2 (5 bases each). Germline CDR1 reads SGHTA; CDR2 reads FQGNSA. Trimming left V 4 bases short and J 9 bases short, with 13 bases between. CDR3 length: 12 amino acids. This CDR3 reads CASSSRGRGQYF. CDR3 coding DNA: TGTGCCAGCAGCTCGAGGGGAAGAGGGCAGTACTTC.

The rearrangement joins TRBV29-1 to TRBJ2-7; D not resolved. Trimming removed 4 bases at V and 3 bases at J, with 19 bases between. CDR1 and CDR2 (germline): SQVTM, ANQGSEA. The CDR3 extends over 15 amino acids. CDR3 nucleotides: TGCAGCGTTGTATCGGCTATGAGTTTGGGCTACGAGCAGTACTTC. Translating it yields CSVVSAMSLGYEQYF.

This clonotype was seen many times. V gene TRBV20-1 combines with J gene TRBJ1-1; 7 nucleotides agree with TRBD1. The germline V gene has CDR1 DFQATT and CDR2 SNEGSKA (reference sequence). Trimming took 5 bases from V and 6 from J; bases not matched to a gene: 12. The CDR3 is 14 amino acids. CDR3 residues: CSADRVEGWAEAFF. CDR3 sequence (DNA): TGCAGTGCTGACAGGGTTGAAGGTTGGGCTGAAGCTTTCTTT.

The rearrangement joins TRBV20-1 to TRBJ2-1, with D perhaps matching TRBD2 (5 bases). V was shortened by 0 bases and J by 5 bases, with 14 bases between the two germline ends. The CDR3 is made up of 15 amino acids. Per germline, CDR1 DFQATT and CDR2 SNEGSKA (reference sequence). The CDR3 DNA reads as TGCAGTGCTAGAGATCCCCCGAGCGGCAACAATGAGCAGTTCTTC. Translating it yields CSARDPPSGNNEQFF.

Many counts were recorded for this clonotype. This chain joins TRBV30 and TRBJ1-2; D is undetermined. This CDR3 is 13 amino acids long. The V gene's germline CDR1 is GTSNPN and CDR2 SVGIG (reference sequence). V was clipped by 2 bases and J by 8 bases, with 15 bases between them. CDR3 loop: CAWSPWNGVGYTF. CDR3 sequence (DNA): TGTGCCTGGAGTCCATGGAACGGCGTAGGCTACACCTTC. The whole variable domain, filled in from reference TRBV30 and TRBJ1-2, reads SQTIHQWPATLVQPVGSPLSLECTVEGTSNPNLYWYRQAAGRGLQLLFYSVGIGQISSEVPQNLSASRPQDRQFILSSKKLLLSDSGFYLCAWSPWNGVGYTFGSGTRLTVV.

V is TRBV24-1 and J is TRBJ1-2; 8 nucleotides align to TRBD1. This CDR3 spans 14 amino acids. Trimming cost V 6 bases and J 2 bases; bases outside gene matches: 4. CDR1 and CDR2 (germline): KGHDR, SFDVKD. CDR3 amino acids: CATSPGQGNYGYTF. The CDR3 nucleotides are TGTGCCACCAGTCCTGGACAGGGCAACTATGGCTACACCTTC.

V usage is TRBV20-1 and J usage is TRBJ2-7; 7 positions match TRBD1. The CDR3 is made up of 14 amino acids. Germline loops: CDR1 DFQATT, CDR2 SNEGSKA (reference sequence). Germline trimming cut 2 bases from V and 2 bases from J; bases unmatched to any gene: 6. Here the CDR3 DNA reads TGCAGTGCTAGAACCGGACAGGTAACCTACGAGCAGTACTTC. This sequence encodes CSARTGQVTYEQYF.